These T cell receptor beta chains were read from a single sample in a study of human T cells and chemical hapten exposure. TCRdb re-derived calls from the RACE reads in MiXCR, one entry per CDR3 protein. The sample lists roughly 120,000 distinct CDR3 sequences; approximately 15% were seen once. The specimen was whole blood, collected in connection with sensitization to the hapten diphenylcyclopropenone (DPC). The source of these receptors is a man between 18 and 35 years old with alopecia areata. Some clones in this sample may be carry-over from other donors' samples. The CDR3 runs from the conserved cysteine through the conserved F or W. D genes are given only for firm matches. Where a row states a size, it is once, few, many or the class of an expanded clone; other rows omit it.

clone_size,v_call,d_call,j_call,cdr3_aa,cdr3_nt
many,TRBV5-1,TRBD1,TRBJ1-4,CASSLRDREEKLFF,TGCGCCAGCAGCCTTCGGGACAGGGAAGAAAAACTGTTTTTT
many,TRBV2,NA,TRBJ1-5,CASIRDYEQPQHF,TGTGCCAGCATCAGGGACTACGAGCAGCCCCAGCATTTT
many,TRBV4-3,TRBD2,TRBJ2-3,CASSQGRLAADTQYF,TGCGCCAGCAGCCAAGGTCGACTAGCGGCAGATACGCAGTATTTT
NA,TRBV15,NA,TRBJ1-3,CATSRDLGNTIYF,TGTGCCACCAGCAGAGATCTAGGAAACACCATATATTTT
few,TRBV18,NA,TRBJ2-5,CASSLRAEGSPQETQYF,TGTGCCAGCTCACTCCGGGCCGAAGGGAGCCCCCAAGAGACCCAGTACTTC
many,TRBV3-1,TRBD2,TRBJ2-7,CASSPGTTYEQYF,TGTGCCAGCAGCCCCGGGACTACTTACGAGCAGTACTTC
many,TRBV28,NA,TRBJ2-5,CASSFPRGARYQETQYF,TGTGCCAGCAGTTTCCCCCGGGGGGCGAGGTACCAAGAGACCCAGTACTTC
NA,TRBV12-2,NA,TRBJ1-2,CASRLYGGAGYTF,TGTGCAAGTCGCTTATATGGCGGAGCTGGCTACACCTTC
NA,TRBV5-1,NA,TRBJ1-2,CASSLGTVYGYTF,TGCGCCAGCAGCTTAGGAACGGTCTATGGCTACACCTTC
few,TRBV7-6,TRBD1,TRBJ2-7,CASSPRTGGFEQYF,TGTGCCAGCAGCCCCCGGACAGGGGGTTTCGAGCAGTACTTC
few,TRBV10-3,NA,TRBJ1-4,CAISDRTENEKLFF,TGTGCCATCAGTGATAGGACAGAGAATGAAAAACTGTTTTTT